Following are 4 T cell receptor beta chains from one sample sequenced in a study of T cell repertoires in cytomegalovirus infection. No antigen has been assigned to these receptors. One entry per CDR3 protein results from TCRdb running MiXCR on the reads. This sample has 830,000 or so distinct CDR3 sequences; over 25% occur once, and the top ten carry 9.5% to 15%. The sample was cultured CD8+ T cells from PBMCs, taken from culture after CMV antigen stimulation. The receptors were gathered from a human donor in good health (CMV status not recorded). Some clones in this sample may be carry-over from other donors' samples.

There are a few counts of this clonotype. V is TRBV14 and J is TRBJ2-4; 10 bases map to TRBD2. In germline, CDR1 is SGHDN, CDR2 FVKESK. The CDR3 consists of 15 residues. Trimming cost V 4 bases and J 5 bases; bases outside gene matches: 5. The CDR3 bases are TGTGCCAGCAGCCCCGTAGCGGGGGGCCAAAACATTCAGTACTTC. Translated: CASSPVAGGQNIQYF.

This clonotype occurred a few times. The J gene is TRBJ1-2, the V gene TRBV7-8; maybe TRBD1 (6 bases). In germline, CDR1 is SGHVS, CDR2 FQNEAQ. Trimming cost V 7 bases and J 5 bases, with 11 bases left between them. This CDR3 has 12 amino acids. DNA for the CDR3: TGTGCCAGCACAACAGGGCTTTATGGCTACACCTTC. It encodes CASTTGLYGYTF.

This clonotype was counted ten times or more. This chain connects TRBV7-2 to TRBJ2-1, with D perhaps assigned TRBD1 or TRBD2 (5 bases each). V was clipped by 3 bases and J by 9 bases, with 21 bases between them. Germline CDR1 is SGHTA and CDR2 is FQGNSA. CDR3 length equals 16 residues. This chain's CDR3 is CASSLPSGDPFGEQFF. CDR3 bases: TGTGCCAGCAGCTTGCCCTCCGGGGACCCCTTTGGTGAGCAGTTCTTC.

The CDR3 loop reads CASSYEGETQYF. The CDR3 nucleotides are TGTGCCAGCAGTTACGAAGGGGAGACCCAGTACTTC. This chain joins TRBV6-5 and TRBJ2-5; D call uncertain. Germline V gene data show CDR1 as MNHEY and CDR2 as SVGAGI. The V end lost 2 bases, the J end lost 5 bases, and 6 bases lay between the germline ends. This CDR3 region has 12 residues.